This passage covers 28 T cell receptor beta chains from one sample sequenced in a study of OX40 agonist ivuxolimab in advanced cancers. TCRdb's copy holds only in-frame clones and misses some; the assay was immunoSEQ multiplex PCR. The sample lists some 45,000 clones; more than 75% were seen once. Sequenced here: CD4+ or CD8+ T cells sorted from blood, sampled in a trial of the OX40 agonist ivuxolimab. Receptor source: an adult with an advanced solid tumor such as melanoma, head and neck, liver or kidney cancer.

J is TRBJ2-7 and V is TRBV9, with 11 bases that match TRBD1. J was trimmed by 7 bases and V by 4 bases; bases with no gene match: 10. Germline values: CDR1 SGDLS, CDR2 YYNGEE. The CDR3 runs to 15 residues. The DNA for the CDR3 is TGTGCCAGCAGCCCCTGGGACAGGGGGATTTGGGAGCAGTACTTC. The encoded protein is CASSPWDRGIWEQYF.

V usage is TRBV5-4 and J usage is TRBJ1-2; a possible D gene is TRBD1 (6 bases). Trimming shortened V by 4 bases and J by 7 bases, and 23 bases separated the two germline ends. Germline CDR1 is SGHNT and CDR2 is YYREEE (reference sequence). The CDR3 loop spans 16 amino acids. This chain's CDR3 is CASSLHQTLGGFGYTF. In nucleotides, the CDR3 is TGTGCCAGCAGCCTCCACCAGACCTTAGGGGGTTTTGGCTACACCTTC.

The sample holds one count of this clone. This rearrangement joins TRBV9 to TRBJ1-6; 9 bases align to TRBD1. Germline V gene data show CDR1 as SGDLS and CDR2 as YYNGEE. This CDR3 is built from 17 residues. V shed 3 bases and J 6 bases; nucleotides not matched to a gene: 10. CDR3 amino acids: CASSEAPGTGPNSPLHF. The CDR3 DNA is TGTGCCAGCAGCGAGGCCCCAGGGACAGGGCCTAATTCACCCCTCCACTTT.

The CDR3 DNA is TGTGCCAGCAGCCAAGGGCCGGGAGATAGCAATCAGCCCCAGCATTTT. It yields the protein CASSQGPGDSNQPQHF. The V gene is TRBV14, the J gene TRBJ1-5; D not resolved. The CDR3 loop spans 16 amino acids. The ends were cut back, 1 base at V and 0 bases at J, with 10 bases in the middle. Germline lookup yields CDR1 SGHDN and CDR2 FVKESK.

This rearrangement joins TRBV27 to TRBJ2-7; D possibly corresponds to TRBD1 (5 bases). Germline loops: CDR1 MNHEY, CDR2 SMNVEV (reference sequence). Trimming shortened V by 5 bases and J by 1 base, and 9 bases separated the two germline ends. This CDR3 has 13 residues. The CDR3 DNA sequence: TGTGCCAGCAGTCGAAGGGGTTCCTACGAGCAGTACTTC. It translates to CASSRRGSYEQYF.

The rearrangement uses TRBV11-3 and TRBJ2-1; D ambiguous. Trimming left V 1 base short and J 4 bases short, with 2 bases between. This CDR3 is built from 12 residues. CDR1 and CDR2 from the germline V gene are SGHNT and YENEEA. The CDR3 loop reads CASSLVYNEQFF. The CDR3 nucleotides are TGTGCCAGCAGCTTAGTTTACAATGAGCAGTTCTTC. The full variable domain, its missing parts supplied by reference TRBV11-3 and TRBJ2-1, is EAGVVQSPRYKIIEKKQPVAFWCNPISGHNTLYWYLQNLGQGPELLIRYENEEAVDDSQLPKDRFSAERLKGVDSTLKIQPAELGDSAVYLCASSLVYNEQFFGPGTRLTVL.

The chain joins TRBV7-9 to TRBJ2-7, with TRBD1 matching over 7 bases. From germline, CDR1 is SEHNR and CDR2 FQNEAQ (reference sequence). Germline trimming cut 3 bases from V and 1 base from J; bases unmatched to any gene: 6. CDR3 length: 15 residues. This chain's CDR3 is CASSFGRGSSYEQYF. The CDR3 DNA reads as TGTGCCAGCAGCTTCGGCAGGGGGTCATCCTACGAGCAGTACTTC.

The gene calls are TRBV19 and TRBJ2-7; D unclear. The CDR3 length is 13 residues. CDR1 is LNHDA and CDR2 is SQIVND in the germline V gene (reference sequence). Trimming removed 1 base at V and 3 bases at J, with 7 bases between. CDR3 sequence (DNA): TGTGCCAGTAGTATAGGCCCGAACTACGAGCAGTACTTC. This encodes CASSIGPNYEQYF.

CDR3 protein: CASSEEGDTSDTQYF. The CDR3 DNA is TGTGCCAGCAGTGAAGAGGGGGACACATCAGATACGCAGTATTTT. The J gene is TRBJ2-3, the V gene TRBV2, with D possibly TRBD1 on 6 matching bases. Germline values: CDR1 SNHLY, CDR2 FYNNEI. Trimming cost V 1 base and J 4 bases, with 12 bases left between them. This CDR3 contains 15 residues. Looking up the rest from reference TRBV2 and TRBJ2-3 gives the full variable domain: EPEVTQTPSHQVTQMGQEVILRCVPISNHLYFYWYRQILGQKVEFLVSFYNNEISEKSEIFDDQFSVERPDGSNFTLKIRSTKLEDSAMYFCASSEEGDTSDTQYFGPGTRLTVL.

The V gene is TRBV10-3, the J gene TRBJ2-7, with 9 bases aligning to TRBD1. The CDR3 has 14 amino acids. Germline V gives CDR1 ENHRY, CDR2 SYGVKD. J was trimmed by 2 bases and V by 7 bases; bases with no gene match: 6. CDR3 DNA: TGTGCCATCAATTCGGACAGGGGCACCTACGAGCAGTACTTC. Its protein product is CAINSDRGTYEQYF.

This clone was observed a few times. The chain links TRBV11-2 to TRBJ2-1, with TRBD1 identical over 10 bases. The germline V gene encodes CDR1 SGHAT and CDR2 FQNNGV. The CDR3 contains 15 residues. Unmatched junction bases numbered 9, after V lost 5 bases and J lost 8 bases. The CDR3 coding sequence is TGTGCCAGCAGCCGGACAGGGGGGTATATGGATGAGCAGTTCTTC. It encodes CASSRTGGYMDEQFF.

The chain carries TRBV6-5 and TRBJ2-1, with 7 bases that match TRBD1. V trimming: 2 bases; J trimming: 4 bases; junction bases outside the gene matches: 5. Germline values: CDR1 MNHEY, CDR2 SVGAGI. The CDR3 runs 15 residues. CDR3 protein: CASSYGTEIYNEQFF. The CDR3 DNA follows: TGTGCCAGCAGTTACGGGACAGAGATATACAATGAGCAGTTCTTC.

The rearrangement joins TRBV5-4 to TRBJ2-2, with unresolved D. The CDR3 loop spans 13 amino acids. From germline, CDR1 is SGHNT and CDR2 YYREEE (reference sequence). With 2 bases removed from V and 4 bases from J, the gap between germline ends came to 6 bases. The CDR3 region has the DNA TGTGCCAGCAGCTTCACGACCACCGGGGAGCTGTTTTTT. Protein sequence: CASSFTTTGELFF. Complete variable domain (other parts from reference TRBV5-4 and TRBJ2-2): ETGVTQSPTHLIKTRGQQVTLRCSSQSGHNTVSWYQQALGQGPQFIFQYYREEENGRGNFPPRFSGLQFPNYSSELNVNALELDDSALYLCASSFTTTGELFFGEGSRLTVL.

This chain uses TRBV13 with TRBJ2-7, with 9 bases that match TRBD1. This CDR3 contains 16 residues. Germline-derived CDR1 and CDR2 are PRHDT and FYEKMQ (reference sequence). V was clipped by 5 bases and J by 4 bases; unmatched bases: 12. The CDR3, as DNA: TGTGCCAGCAGCCCCGTGGGACAGGGTCTGATATACGAGCAGTACTTC. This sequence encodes CASSPVGQGLIYEQYF.

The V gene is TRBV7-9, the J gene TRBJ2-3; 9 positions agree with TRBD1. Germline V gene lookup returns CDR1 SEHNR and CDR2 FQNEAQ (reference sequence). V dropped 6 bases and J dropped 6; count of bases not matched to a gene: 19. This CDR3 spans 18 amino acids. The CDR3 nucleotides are TGTGCCAGCAGTTTTAGTCGGGGTGGGGACAGGGTGGCGGATACGCAGTATTTT. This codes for CASSFSRGGDRVADTQYF.

CDR3 sequence reads: CASSFSADYGYTF. In DNA form, the CDR3 reads TGTGCCAGCAGCTTCAGCGCAGACTATGGCTACACCTTC. V and J are TRBV11-2 and TRBJ1-2; D not resolved. There are 13 residues in the CDR3. From germline, CDR1 is SGHAT and CDR2 FQNNGV. V was shortened by 3 bases and J by 3 bases, with 8 bases between the two germline ends.

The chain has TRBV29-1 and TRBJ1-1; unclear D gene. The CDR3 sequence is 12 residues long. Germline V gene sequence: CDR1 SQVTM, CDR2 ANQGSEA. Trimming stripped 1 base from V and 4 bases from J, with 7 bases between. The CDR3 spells CSVEAESTEAFF. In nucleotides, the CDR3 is TGCAGCGTTGAAGCGGAGAGCACTGAAGCTTTCTTT.

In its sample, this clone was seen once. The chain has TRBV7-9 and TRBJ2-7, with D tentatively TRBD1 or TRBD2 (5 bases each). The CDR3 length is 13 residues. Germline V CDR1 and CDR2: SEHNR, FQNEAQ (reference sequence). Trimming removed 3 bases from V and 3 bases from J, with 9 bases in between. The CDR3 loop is CASSLAGSYEQYF. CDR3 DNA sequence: TGTGCCAGCAGCTTGGCAGGGAGCTACGAGCAGTACTTC. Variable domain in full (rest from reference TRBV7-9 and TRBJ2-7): DTGVSQNPRHKITKRGQNVTFRCDPISEHNRLYWYRQTLGQGPEFLTYFQNEAQLEKSRLLSDRFSAERPKGSFSTLEIQRTEQGDSAMYLCASSLAGSYEQYFGPGTRLTVT.

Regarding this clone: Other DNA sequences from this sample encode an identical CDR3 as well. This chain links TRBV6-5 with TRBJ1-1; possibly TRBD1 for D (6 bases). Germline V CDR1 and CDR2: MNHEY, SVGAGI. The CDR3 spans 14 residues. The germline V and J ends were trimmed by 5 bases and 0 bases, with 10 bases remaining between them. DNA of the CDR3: TGTGCCAGCAGTGAGGGACACCTGAACACTGAAGCTTTCTTT. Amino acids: CASSEGHLNTEAFF.

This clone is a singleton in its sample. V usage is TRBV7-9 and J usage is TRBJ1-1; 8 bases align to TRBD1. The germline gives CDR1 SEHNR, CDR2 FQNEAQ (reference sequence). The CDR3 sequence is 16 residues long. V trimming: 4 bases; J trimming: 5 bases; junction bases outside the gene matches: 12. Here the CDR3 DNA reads TGTGCCAGCAGCTCGAGGGGTGGGACAGGAAGGACTGAAGCTTTCTTT. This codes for CASSSRGGTGRTEAFF.

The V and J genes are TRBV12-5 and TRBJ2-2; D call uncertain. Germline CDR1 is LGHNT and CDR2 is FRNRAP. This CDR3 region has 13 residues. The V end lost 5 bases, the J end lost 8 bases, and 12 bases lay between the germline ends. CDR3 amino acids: CASGPVVAGELFF. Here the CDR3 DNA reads TGTGCTAGTGGTCCGGTTGTGGCGGGGGAGCTGTTTTTT.

This CDR3 reads CASSFGTGNTEAFF. The CDR3 nucleotides read TGTGCCAGCAGCTTCGGGACAGGGAACACTGAAGCTTTCTTT. The chain employs TRBV5-6 and TRBJ1-1, with 8 bases matching TRBD1. Germline loops: CDR1 SGHDT, CDR2 YYEEEE. The CDR3 is made up of 14 amino acids. Trimming at V came to 2 bases and at J to 1 base, leaving 1 base not matched to a gene.

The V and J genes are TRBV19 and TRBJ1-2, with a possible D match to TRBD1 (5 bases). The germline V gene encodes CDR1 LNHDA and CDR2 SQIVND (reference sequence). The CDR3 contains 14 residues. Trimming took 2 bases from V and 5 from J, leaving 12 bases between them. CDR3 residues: CASSIRGTEYGYTF. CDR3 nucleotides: TGTGCCAGTAGTATAAGAGGGACCGAATATGGCTACACCTTC.

The CDR3 is CSAPAGNGYTF. The CDR3 bases are TGCAGTGCCCCCGCGGGCAATGGCTACACCTTC. The V call is TRBV20-1, the J call TRBJ1-2; D not certain. V lost 6 bases and J 6 bases, leaving 11 bases between the germline ends. There are 11 residues in the CDR3. Germline lookup yields CDR1 DFQATT and CDR2 SNEGSKA (reference sequence).

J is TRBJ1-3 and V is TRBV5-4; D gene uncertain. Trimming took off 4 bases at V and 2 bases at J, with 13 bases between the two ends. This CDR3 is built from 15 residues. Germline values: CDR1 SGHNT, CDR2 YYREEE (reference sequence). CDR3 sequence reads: CASSLIGRAGNTIYF. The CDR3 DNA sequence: TGTGCCAGCAGCCTCATAGGGAGGGCTGGAAACACCATATATTTT.

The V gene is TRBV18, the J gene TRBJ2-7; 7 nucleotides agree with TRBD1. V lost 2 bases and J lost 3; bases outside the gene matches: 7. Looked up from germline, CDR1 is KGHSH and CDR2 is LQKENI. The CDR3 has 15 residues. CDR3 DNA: TGTGCCAGCTCACCAATGGGGGACAGCTACTACGAGCAGTACTTC. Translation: CASSPMGDSYYEQYF.

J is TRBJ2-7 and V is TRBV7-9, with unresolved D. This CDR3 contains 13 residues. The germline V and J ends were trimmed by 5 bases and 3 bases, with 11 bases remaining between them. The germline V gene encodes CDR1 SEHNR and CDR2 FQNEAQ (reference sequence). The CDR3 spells CASSQKVGYEQYF. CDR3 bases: TGTGCCAGCAGCCAAAAGGTGGGCTACGAGCAGTACTTC. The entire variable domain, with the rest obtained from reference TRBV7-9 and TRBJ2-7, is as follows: DTGVSQNPRHKITKRGQNVTFRCDPISEHNRLYWYRQTLGQGPEFLTYFQNEAQLEKSRLLSDRFSAERPKGSFSTLEIQRTEQGDSAMYLCASSQKVGYEQYFGPGTRLTVT.

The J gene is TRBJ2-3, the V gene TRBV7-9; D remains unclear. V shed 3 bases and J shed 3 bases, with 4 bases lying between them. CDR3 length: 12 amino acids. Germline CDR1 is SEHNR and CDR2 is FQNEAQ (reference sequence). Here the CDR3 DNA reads TGTGCCAGCAGCTTGCATACAGATACGCAGTATTTT. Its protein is CASSLHTDTQYF.